This TCR beta chain was found in a study of blood T cell repertoires in COVID-19. For the study at large: Acute-phase and convalescent COVID-19 samples originated in the United States, Italy and Spain.

The CDR3 length is 16 residues. Germline lookup yields CDR1 MGHDK and CDR2 SYGVNS. The V gene end was trimmed by 1 base and the J gene end by 3 bases; junction bases not matched to a gene: 5. Here immunoSEQ multiplex PCR was the method, and the copy in TCRdb shows in-frame clones only, minus some. Of roughly 70,000 clones in the sample, roughly 84% were seen once. The clonotype was recovered from a man between 65 and 80 years old with acute or convalescent COVID-19. This sequence joins TRBV25-1 and TRBJ2-5; 10 nucleotides match TRBD2. The sequenced sample was peripheral blood. The DNA of the CDR3 is TGTGCCAGCAGTGAATGGCTAGCGGGGGTAAAAGAGACCCAGTACTTC. This translates into CASSEWLAGVKETQYF.